This T cell receptor beta chain derives from a study of regulatory T cells in long-lasting Graves disease. As to time point: persistent/refractory GD, antithyroid drugs over 5 years with positive TRAb. Researchers made the TCR library from RNA that was extracted from PBMCs. The V end lost 3 bases, the J end lost 5 bases, and 7 bases lay between the germline ends. This CDR3 contains 13 residues. Germline CDR1 is SGHTA and CDR2 is FQGNSA. Worth noting for this clonotype: Its specificity is unknown.

Overall study findings and caveats: Graves' patients with persistent disease showed TCR diversity lower than patients newly diagnosed.

In building TCR beta libraries, iRepertoire HTBI primers were used together with Arm-PCR of CDR3 regions. Authors' processing steps: Samples jointly harbored 60 to 65 TRBV and fewer than 15 TRBJ segments. TCRdb reanalysed the multiplex PCR reads using MiXCR and keeps one entry per CDR3 protein. The authors' filters were not applied to this entry. The repertoire includes about 340,000 distinct CDR3 sequences, about 20% of them detected once, and less than 30% sits in the top ten. This clonotype was sampled from a female donor with Graves disease. The genes are TRBV7-2 and TRBJ1-4; D ambiguous. The sample consisted of peripheral blood mononuclear cells (PBMCs), taken when the disease was refractory, from a patient treated with antithyroid drugs. CDR3 sequence: CASSLNLNEKLFF. Written as DNA, the CDR3 is TGTGCCAGCAGCTTGAACCTAAATGAAAAACTGTTTTTT.